These 14 T cell receptor beta chains came from one sample sequenced in a study of T cell changes during pregnancy in multiple sclerosis (dated by TCRdb to about 2019). The library came from the immunoSEQ multiplex PCR assay. Sourced from immuneACCESS, this table was stored by TCRdb with only in-frame sequences that have V and J called. A share of the clones is absent; for the studies checked, an unresolved V gene accounts for under half, and the remainder has no known explanation. The sample has 55,000 to 75,000 clones on record, roughly 89% of them singletons. About 2.2% of the sample goes to the ten largest clones. The sample in question was peripheral blood, obtained in the third trimester of pregnancy. The source of these receptors is a female donor in good health, enrolled as a control in a pregnancy study.

The chain employs TRBV5-6 and TRBJ1-2, with 7 bases identical to TRBD1. Trimming cost V 4 bases and J 3 bases; bases outside gene matches: 6. The CDR3 consists of 14 residues. CDR1 SGHDT and CDR2 YYEEEE come from the germline V gene. Written as DNA, the CDR3 is TGTGCCAGCAGCCTACAGGGGCTTGACTATGGCTACACCTTC. Translated, it gives CASSLQGLDYGYTF. Looking up the rest from reference TRBV5-6 and TRBJ1-2 gives the full variable domain: DAGVTQSPTHLIKTRGQQVTLRCSPKSGHDTVSWYQQALGQGPQFIFQYYEEEERQRGNFPDRFSGHQFPNYSSELNVNALLLGDSALYLCASSLQGLDYGYTFGSGTRLTVV.

The CDR3 sequence is CASRGGAGEQFF. CDR3 nucleotides: TGTGCCAGCAGGGGGGGGGCAGGAGAGCAGTTCTTC. This chain connects TRBV6-5 to TRBJ2-1, with D maybe TRBD2 (7 bases). The CDR3 consists of 12 residues. V was pared by 6 bases and J by 10 bases, with 13 bases between. The germline V gene encodes CDR1 MNHEY and CDR2 SVGAGI.

The gene calls are TRBV6-1 and TRBJ2-7, with D unresolved. V lost 3 bases and J lost 2, with 2 bases in between. Germline-derived CDR1 and CDR2 are MNHNS and SASEGT. The CDR3 has 11 amino acids. Here the CDR3 DNA reads TGTGCCAGCAGTGACGCCTACGAGCAGTACTTC. Translating gives CASSDAYEQYF.

This clone was picked up one time. This CDR3 reads CASLWKPERGPYEQYF. DNA for the CDR3: TGTGCCAGCCTATGGAAACCCGAGAGGGGGCCTTACGAGCAGTACTTC. The chain couples TRBV2 to TRBJ2-7; 7 nucleotides match TRBD1. V was pared by 8 bases and J by 4 bases, with 17 bases of the junction left unmatched. The CDR3 is 16 residues long. Germline loops: CDR1 SNHLY, CDR2 FYNNEI.

The gene calls are TRBV9 and TRBJ2-7; weak D call: TRBD1 (5 bases). CDR3 size: 15 residues. Trimming removed 0 bases from V and 1 base from J, with 11 bases in between. The germline V gene encodes CDR1 SGDLS and CDR2 YYNGEE. The CDR3 spells CASSVGGGTSYEQYF. The DNA for the CDR3 is TGTGCCAGCAGCGTAGGGGGCGGAACTTCCTACGAGCAGTACTTC.

The chain recombines TRBV20-1 with TRBJ1-2; D unresolved. The CDR3 sequence is 11 residues long. Per germline, CDR1 DFQATT and CDR2 SNEGSKA (reference sequence). Trimming stripped 3 bases from V and 7 bases from J, with 9 bases between. CDR3 sequence reads: CSARITSGYTF. In DNA, the CDR3 is TGCAGTGCTAGGATTACGAGTGGCTACACCTTC.

The rearrangement joins TRBV28 to TRBJ2-1, with 9 bases lining up with TRBD2. The ends lost 3 bases at V and 3 bases at J; junction bases unmatched: 6. This CDR3 comprises 16 residues. The germline V gene has CDR1 MDHEN and CDR2 SYDVKM. For the CDR3, the DNA is TGTGCCAGCAGTTTTGGCGGGAGGGATTTCTACAATGAGCAGTTCTTC. This gives the protein CASSFGGRDFYNEQFF.

V is TRBV6-5 and J is TRBJ2-7, with 7 bases identical to TRBD1. CDR1 MNHEY and CDR2 SVGAGI come from the germline V gene. V lost 6 bases to trimming and J lost 6 bases; unmatched junction nucleotides: 5. There are 12 residues in the CDR3. The CDR3 bases are TGTGCCAGCAGCCTCGACAGGGTCGAGCAGTACTTC. Protein: CASSLDRVEQYF.

The chain's CDR3 is CASTSLATPETQYF. CDR3 nucleotide sequence: TGTGCCAGCACCTCCCTAGCGACTCCAGAGACCCAGTACTTC. The J gene is TRBJ2-5, the V gene TRBV5-6; D perhaps matches TRBD2 (6 bases). CDR3 size: 14 residues. V was pared by 6 bases and J by 4 bases, with 16 bases between. CDR1 is SGHDT, CDR2 YYEEEE, per germline.

This sequence joins TRBV20-1 and TRBJ2-4; D is uncertain. V was shortened by 1 base and J by 5 bases, with 3 bases between the two germline ends. The CDR3 spans 11 residues. Germline V gene sequence: CDR1 DFQATT, CDR2 SNEGSKA (reference sequence). The CDR3 sequence: CSARGENIQYF. CDR3 bases: TGCAGTGCTAGAGGAGAAAACATTCAGTACTTC.

This clone is a singleton in its sample. The rearrangement uses TRBV27 and TRBJ2-3; possible D gene TRBD2, 7 bases. CDR1 and CDR2 (germline): MNHEY, SMNVEV (reference sequence). This CDR3 region has 12 residues. The V end lost 3 bases, the J end lost 12 bases, and 13 bases lay between the germline ends. This CDR3 is CASSLGGGPQYF. The DNA of the CDR3 is TGTGCCAGCAGTTTGGGGGGGGGCCCACAGTATTTT.

The chain links TRBV13 to TRBJ2-2; D possibly corresponds to TRBD2 (6 bases). The V end lost 2 bases, the J end lost 5 bases, and 6 bases lay between the germline ends. Germline lookup yields CDR1 PRHDT and CDR2 FYEKMQ (reference sequence). The CDR3 runs to 13 residues. CDR3 sequence (DNA): TGTGCCAGCAGCTTACGGGGGACCGGGGAGCTGTTTTTT. Residues: CASSLRGTGELFF.

The rearrangement links TRBV9 to TRBJ2-5; tentative D call: TRBD2 (6 bases). Germline V gene data show CDR1 as SGDLS and CDR2 as YYNGEE. This CDR3 region has 14 residues. V lost 2 bases and J 1 base, leaving 9 bases between the germline ends. CDR3 DNA sequence: TGTGCCAGCAGCGTTGGGGGACTCCAAGAGACCCAGTACTTC. Protein sequence: CASSVGGLQETQYF.

The chain couples TRBV4-2 to TRBJ1-3; D gene ambiguous. V lost 4 bases to trimming and J lost 4 bases, with 20 bases between them. The CDR3 consists of 17 residues. Germline V gene sequence: CDR1 LGHNA, CDR2 YNFKEQ. The CDR3 is CASSLELSVLRGNTIYF. DNA of the CDR3: TGTGCCAGCAGCCTCGAGCTAAGTGTACTGAGAGGAAACACCATATATTTT.